Sequencing of this T cell receptor beta chain was carried out in a study of CD8+ T cells in alopecia areata. The CDR3 runs to 15 residues. Germline assignment: CDR1 SGHRS and CDR2 YFSETQ. Trimming left V 0 bases short and J 2 bases short, with 10 bases between. Extracted from the samples, RNA was reverse transcribed into cDNA to serve as the sequencing template. TCRdb keeps only in-frame clones here, not all; method: immunoSEQ multiplex PCR. Of fewer than 200,000 clones listed, 65% to 75% are singletons. The sample here was CD8+ T cells sorted from blood, taken at week 0. This clonotype originated in a human donor with alopecia areata. The V call is TRBV5-1, the J call TRBJ2-3; no clear D gene. For the CDR3, the DNA is TGCGCCAGCAGCTTGGGCCTCTGGGACACAGATACGCAGTATTTT. Its protein is CASSLGLWDTDTQYF.